The 11 T cell receptor beta chains below were found in one sample sequenced in a study of T cell repertoires in cytomegalovirus infection. MiXCR, run by TCRdb on the reads, gives a single entry per CDR3 protein. The table lists hundreds of thousands of distinct CDR3 sequences, about 9.2% of them singletons. Sample: PBMCs. The receptor set was obtained from a human donor in good health (CMV status not recorded). Some clones in this sample may be carry-over from other donors' samples.

This clonotype was observed many times. The rearrangement joins TRBV2 to TRBJ2-5; 7 bases agree with TRBD2. V was clipped by 5 bases and J by 3 bases; unmatched bases: 3. Germline lookup yields CDR1 SNHLY and CDR2 FYNNEI. This CDR3 region has 13 residues. CDR3: CASSQSGEETQYF. CDR3 coding DNA: TGTGCCAGCAGTCAGAGCGGGGAAGAGACCCAGTACTTC.

Many counts were recorded for this clonotype. The chain combines TRBV19 with TRBJ1-1, with D perhaps matching TRBD1 (5 bases). The CDR3 has 15 amino acids. V was pared by 8 bases and J by 6 bases, with 22 bases between. CDR1 and CDR2 (germline): LNHDA, SQIVND (reference sequence). CDR3 residues: CASAKEGPRPAEAFF. CDR3 bases: TGTGCCAGTGCGAAGGAGGGGCCGCGCCCGGCTGAAGCTTTCTTT.

The chain recombines TRBV2 with TRBJ1-3; weak D call: TRBD1 (5 bases). V shed 6 bases and J shed 4 bases, with 10 bases lying between them. There are 13 residues in the CDR3. CDR1 is SNHLY, CDR2 FYNNEI, per germline. The CDR3, as DNA: TGTGCCAGCAGAGGGGAACTCGGAAACACCATATATTTT. It encodes CASRGELGNTIYF.

This clonotype has a count of ten or more. The chain links TRBV28 to TRBJ1-1, with no clear D. Trimming shortened V by 10 bases and J by 11 bases, and 20 bases separated the two germline ends. The CDR3 extends over 12 amino acids. Looked up from germline, CDR1 is MDHEN and CDR2 is SYDVKM. The CDR3 DNA reads as TGTGCCACCAACCACATCGATGGATGGGCTTTCTTT. This gives the protein CATNHIDGWAFF.

In its sample, this clonotype was seen many times. The rearrangement joins TRBV7-2 to TRBJ2-1; D ambiguous. V lost 5 bases and J 8 bases, leaving 16 bases between the germline ends. Per the germline V gene, CDR1 is SGHTA and CDR2 is FQGNSA. The CDR3 is 14 amino acids. The CDR3 DNA sequence: TGTGCCAGCAGCCGCCAACTTGGGGTAGATGAGCAGTTCTTC. Translating gives CASSRQLGVDEQFF. Combining the CDR3 with reference TRBV7-2 and TRBJ2-1 gives the whole variable domain GAGVSQSPSNKVTEKGKDVELRCDPISGHTALYWYRQSLGQGLEFLIYFQGNSAPDKSGLPSDRFSAERTGGSVSTLTIQRTQQEDSAVYLCASSRQLGVDEQFFGPGTRLTVL.

This clonotype was recorded many times. This chain joins TRBV7-2 and TRBJ2-5, with D possibly TRBD2 on 7 matching bases. CDR1 is SGHTA and CDR2 is FQGNSA in the germline V gene. The CDR3 totals 16 residues. V shed 0 bases and J shed 4 bases, with 15 bases lying between them. The CDR3 sequence is CASSLARGGPGETQYF. In DNA, the CDR3 is TGTGCCAGCAGCTTAGCGAGGGGGGGGCCGGGAGAGACCCAGTACTTC. Drawing the rest from reference TRBV7-2 and TRBJ2-5, the complete variable domain is GAGVSQSPSNKVTEKGKDVELRCDPISGHTALYWYRQSLGQGLEFLIYFQGNSAPDKSGLPSDRFSAERTGGSVSTLTIQRTQQEDSAVYLCASSLARGGPGETQYFGPGTRLLVL.

This clonotype was seen more than once but under ten times. This chain joins TRBV20-1 and TRBJ2-5; perhaps TRBD2 as D (5 bases). Germline V lookup: CDR1 DFQATT, CDR2 SNEGSKA (reference sequence). Trimming took 4 bases from V and 1 from J, leaving 16 bases between them. The CDR3 spans 15 residues. The CDR3 nucleotides read TGCAGTGCTACCGCCTTTTCCGGGGTCCAAGAGACCCAGTACTTC. It codes for CSATAFSGVQETQYF.

This clonotype was found many times. The CDR3 spells CASSHRVVSTDTQYF. As DNA, the CDR3 is TGTGCCAGCAGCCACAGGGTGGTGAGCACAGATACGCAGTATTTT. The chain couples TRBV7-2 to TRBJ2-3; D perhaps matches TRBD1 (6 bases). Trimming stripped 5 bases from V and 0 bases from J, with 12 bases between. This CDR3 has 15 residues. Germline V gives CDR1 SGHTA, CDR2 FQGNSA.

This clonotype was seen many times. The chain links TRBV7-2 to TRBJ2-7; 7 nucleotides line up with TRBD2. CDR3 length equals 15 residues. From germline, CDR1 is SGHTA and CDR2 FQGNSA. V trimming: 3 bases; J trimming: 3 bases; junction bases outside the gene matches: 8. The CDR3 is CASSLAPSGVYEQYV. CDR3 nucleotide sequence: TGTGCCAGCAGCTTGGCACCCAGCGGGGTCTACGAGCAGTACGTC.

This clonotype was counted many times. The V gene is TRBV7-9, the J gene TRBJ2-7; 7 bases are shared with TRBD1. V lost 2 bases, J lost 4 bases, and 2 bases stayed unmatched. CDR3 length: 13 amino acids. Germline CDR1 reads SEHNR; CDR2 reads FQNEAQ (reference sequence). The CDR3 sequence is CASSLQGVYEQYV. The CDR3 nucleotides are TGTGCCAGCAGCTTACAGGGGGTATACGAGCAGTACGTC.

In regard to this clonotype: At one end the junction does not follow the germline gene, possibly because of a read error. The chain has TRBV29-1 and TRBJ2-1, with D perhaps matching TRBD1 (5 bases). This CDR3 is 13 amino acids long. Per the germline V gene, CDR1 is SQVTM and CDR2 is ANQGSEA. The CDR3 here is CSVEDSSYNEQFF. CDR3 in DNA: TGCAGCGTCGAAGACAGCTCATACAATGAGCAGTTCTTC.